The clone carrying this T cell receptor beta chain occurred a few times. Only in-frame clones appear in the TCRdb table, and some are missing; sequencing was by immunoSEQ multiplex PCR. The sample records under 85,000 clones, roughly 96% being singletons. This sample stems from a study of technical replicates of blood from a few donors. Germline assignment: CDR1 SGHNT and CDR2 YYREEE (reference sequence). J was trimmed by 6 bases and V by 4 bases; bases with no gene match: 9. CDR3 length: 14 residues. This chain uses TRBV5-4 with TRBJ2-7; 8 nucleotides line up with TRBD1. Sequenced input: T cells isolated from PBMCs. The source of this sequence is a human donor in good health. CDR3 bases: TGTGCCAGCAGCAGCCGGGACAGGTCTTCCGAGCAGTACTTC. The encoded protein is CASSSRDRSSEQYF. The whole variable domain, remainder taken from reference TRBV5-4 and TRBJ2-7, is ETGVTQSPTHLIKTRGQQVTLRCSSQSGHNTVSWYQQALGQGPQFIFQYYREEENGRGNFPPRFSGLQFPNYSSELNVNALELDDSALYLCASSSRDRSSEQYFGPGTRLTVT.